This is a list of T cell receptor beta chains from one sample in a study of blood T cell repertoires in COVID-19. Libraries were prepared by immunoSEQ multiplex PCR; TCRdb keeps only in-frame clonotypes and omits some of them. The repertoire has over 150,000 clones, roughly 80% of them found once; the top ten carry 7.5% to 10%. The sequencing input was peripheral blood. Source of these receptors: a woman older than 75 with COVID-19, enrolled during active disease. CDR3s include the opening cysteine and the closing phenylalanine or tryptophan. A D gene is named only where the DNA matches it firmly. The size entry is marked missing in some rows and otherwise reads once, few, many or a size class.

v_call	j_call	clone_size	d_call	cdr3_aa	cdr3_nt
TRBV25-1	TRBJ2-1	-	TRBD2	CASSEGSGSVNEQFF	TGTGCCAGCAGTGAAGGTAGCGGGAGTGTAAATGAGCAGTTCTTC
TRBV7-9	TRBJ1-1	once	-	CASSFWTVNTEAFF	TGTGCCAGCAGCTTTTGGACAGTGAACACTGAAGCTTTCTTT
TRBV19	TRBJ2-7	-	TRBD2	CASSTSGRAFGEQYF	TGTGCCAGTAGTACTAGCGGGAGGGCCTTTGGCGAGCAGTACTTC
TRBV5-1	TRBJ1-6	-	-	CASSPTYSNSPLHF	TGCGCCAGCAGCCCGACATACTCGAATTCACCCCTCCACTTT
TRBV15	TRBJ2-1	-	-	CATSRDGGRYNEQFF	TGTGCCACCAGCAGAGATGGTGGCAGATACAATGAGCAGTTCTTC
TRBV7-8	TRBJ2-6	-	-	CASSRSRVFGANVLTF	TGTGCCAGCAGCCGGAGTAGAGTTTTTGGGGCCAACGTCCTGACTTTC
TRBV6-1	TRBJ2-5	-	TRBD2	CASSEGREGTQYF	TGTGCCAGCAGTGAAGGGAGGGAGGGGACCCAGTACTTC
TRBV5-1	TRBJ1-2	few	TRBD1	CASSKDRDTNGYTF	TGCGCCAGCAGCAAGGACAGGGATACGAATGGCTACACCTTC
TRBV5-1	TRBJ1-5	-	-	CASSWEGYSNQPQHF	TGCGCCAGCAGCTGGGAGGGGTATAGCAATCAGCCCCAGCATTTT
TRBV19	TRBJ2-2	-	TRBD2	CASSSFSLAGAHDSRELFF	TGTGCCAGTAGTAGTTTCTCGCTAGCGGGGGCCCACGATAGCCGGGAGCTGTTTTTT
TRBV5-5	TRBJ1-1	-	-	CASSLAGMTEAFF	TGTGCCAGCAGCTTGGCCGGGATGACTGAAGCTTTCTTT
TRBV27	TRBJ2-2	-	-	CASSLAGTVSLELFF	TGTGCCAGCAGTTTGGCGGGGACGGTGTCGTTGGAGCTGTTTTTT
TRBV2	TRBJ1-4	-	TRBD1	CASRLQGVDEKLFF	TGTGCCAGCAGATTGCAGGGGGTTGATGAAAAACTGTTTTTT
TRBV27	TRBJ1-2	once	-	CASSSTPGGYTF	TGTGCCAGCAGTTCTACCCCGGGAGGCTACACCTTC
TRBV5-1	TRBJ2-3	-	-	CASSLAGIVGNTQYF	TGCGCCAGCAGCTTGGCCGGGATCGTGGGGAATACGCAGTATTTT
TRBV2	TRBJ2-5	-	-	CASSDEETQYF	TGTGCCAGCAGTGACGAGGAGACCCAGTACTTC
TRBV12-3/TRBV12-4	TRBJ2-6	-	-	CASRQAGANVLTF	TGTGCCAGCAGACAGGCTGGGGCCAACGTCCTGACTTTC